The entry that follows covers one T cell receptor beta chain sequence. The data were taken from a study of blood T cell repertoires in COVID-19. At the level of the study: Samples taken during acute and convalescent COVID-19 were collected in the United States, Italy and Spain. The analysed material was cDNA or gDNA that came from T cells, B-cell-depleted T cells, or PBMCs.

Original handling: The assay estimated nucleated cells by amplifying reference gene primers. Measured with immunoSEQ multiplex PCR; TCRdb has only the in-frame clones, and not every one. The DNA was the basis for D and trimming; V, J and clone size are from that table. The sample contains about 360,000 clones, about 87% of which appear only once. The V segment lost 6 bases and the J segment 10 bases; nucleotides outside the gene matches: 6. CDR3 length equals 12 residues. CDR1 and CDR2 (germline): SQVTM, ANQGSEA. Sample: peripheral blood. The chain joins TRBV29-1 to TRBJ2-1, with 10 bases aligning to TRBD2. The sequence came from a human donor in a cohort sampled during active COVID-19. The CDR3 coding sequence is TGCAGCGTCGGAACTAGCGGGACGGAGCAGTTCTTC. Translating gives CSVGTSGTEQFF.